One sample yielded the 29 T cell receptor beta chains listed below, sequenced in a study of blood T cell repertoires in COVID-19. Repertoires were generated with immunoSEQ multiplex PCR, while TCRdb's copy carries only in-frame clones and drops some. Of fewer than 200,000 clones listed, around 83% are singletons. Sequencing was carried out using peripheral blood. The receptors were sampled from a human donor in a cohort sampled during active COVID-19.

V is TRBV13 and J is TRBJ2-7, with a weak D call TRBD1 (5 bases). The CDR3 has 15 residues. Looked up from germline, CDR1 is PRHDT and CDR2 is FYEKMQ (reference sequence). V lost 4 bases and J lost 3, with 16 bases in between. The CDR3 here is CASSYQGRMNYEQYF. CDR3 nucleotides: TGTGCCAGCAGCTACCAGGGCAGGATGAACTACGAGCAGTACTTC.

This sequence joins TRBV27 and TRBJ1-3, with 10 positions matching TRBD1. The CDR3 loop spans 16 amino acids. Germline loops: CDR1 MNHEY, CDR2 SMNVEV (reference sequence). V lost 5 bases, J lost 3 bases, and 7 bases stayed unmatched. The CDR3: CASSPYGQGVGNTIYF. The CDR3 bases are TGTGCCAGCAGTCCGTACGGACAGGGGGTTGGAAACACCATATATTTT.

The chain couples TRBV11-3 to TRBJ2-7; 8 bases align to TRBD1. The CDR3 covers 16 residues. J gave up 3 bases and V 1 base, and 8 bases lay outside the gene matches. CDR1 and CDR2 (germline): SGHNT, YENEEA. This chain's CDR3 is CASSLGGQGNNYEQYF. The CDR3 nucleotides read TGTGCCAGCAGCTTAGGCGGACAGGGAAATAACTACGAGCAGTACTTC.

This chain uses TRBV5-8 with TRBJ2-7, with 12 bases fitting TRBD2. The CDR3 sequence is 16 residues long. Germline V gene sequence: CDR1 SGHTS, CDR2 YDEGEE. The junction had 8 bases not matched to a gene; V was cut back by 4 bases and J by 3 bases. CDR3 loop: CASSPPASGRVYEQYF. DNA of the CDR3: TGTGCCAGCAGCCCCCCCGCTAGCGGGAGGGTCTACGAGCAGTACTTC.

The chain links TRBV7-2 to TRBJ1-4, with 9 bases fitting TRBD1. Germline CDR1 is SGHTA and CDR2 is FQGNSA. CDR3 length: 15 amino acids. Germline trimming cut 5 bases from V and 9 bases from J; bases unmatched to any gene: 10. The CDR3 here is CASSTQGQGLQKLFF. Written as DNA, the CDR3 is TGTGCCAGCAGCACCCAGGGACAGGGTCTCCAAAAACTGTTTTTT.

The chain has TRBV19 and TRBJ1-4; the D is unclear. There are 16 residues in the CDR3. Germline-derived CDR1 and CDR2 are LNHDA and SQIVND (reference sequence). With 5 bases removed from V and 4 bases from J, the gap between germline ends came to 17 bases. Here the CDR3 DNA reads TGTGCCAGTAGTCTACCCGGCCAGGCCAATAATGAAAAACTGTTTTTT. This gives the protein CASSLPGQANNEKLFF.

CDR3 loop: CASSNEGWDTGELFF. The CDR3 DNA sequence: TGTGCCAGCAGCAATGAGGGCTGGGACACCGGGGAGCTGTTTTTT. The chain has TRBV21-1 and TRBJ2-2; the D call in the table, TRBD2, was not verified against the DNA. TRBV21-1 is classified as a pseudogene. This CDR3 region has 15 residues.

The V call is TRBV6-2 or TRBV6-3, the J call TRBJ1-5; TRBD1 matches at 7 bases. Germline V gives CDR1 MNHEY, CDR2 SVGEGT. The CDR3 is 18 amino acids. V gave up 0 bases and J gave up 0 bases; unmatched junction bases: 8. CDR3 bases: TGTGCCAGCAGTTACTCGGAGGAGGGGGCCTATAGCAATCAGCCCCAGCATTTT. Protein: CASSYSEEGAYSNQPQHF.

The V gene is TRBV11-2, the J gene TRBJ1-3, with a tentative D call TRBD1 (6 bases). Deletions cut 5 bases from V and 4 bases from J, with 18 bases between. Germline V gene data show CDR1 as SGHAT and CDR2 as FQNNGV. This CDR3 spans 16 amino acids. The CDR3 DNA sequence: TGTGCCAGCAGCCCCCGGGGGGCAGGGTACGGAAACACCATATATTTT. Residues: CASSPRGAGYGNTIYF.

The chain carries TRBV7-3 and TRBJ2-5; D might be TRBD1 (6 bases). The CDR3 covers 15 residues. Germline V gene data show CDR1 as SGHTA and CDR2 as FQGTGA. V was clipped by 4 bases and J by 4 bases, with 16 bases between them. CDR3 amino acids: CASSSGLIGGETQYF. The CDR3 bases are TGTGCCAGCAGCTCTGGACTGATAGGGGGAGAGACCCAGTACTTC.

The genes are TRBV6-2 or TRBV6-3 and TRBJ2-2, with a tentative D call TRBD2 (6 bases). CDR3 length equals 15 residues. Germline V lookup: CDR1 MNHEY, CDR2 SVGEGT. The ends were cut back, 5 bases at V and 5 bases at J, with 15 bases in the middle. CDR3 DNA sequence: TGTGCCAGCAGTAAATGGCTGACTAGTACCGGGGAGCTGTTTTTT. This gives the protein CASSKWLTSTGELFF.

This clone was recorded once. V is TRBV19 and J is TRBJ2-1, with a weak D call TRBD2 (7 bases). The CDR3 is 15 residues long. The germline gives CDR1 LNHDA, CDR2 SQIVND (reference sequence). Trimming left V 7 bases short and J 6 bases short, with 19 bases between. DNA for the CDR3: TGTGCCAGTAACCCTAGGGGGGGAGAGGGCAATGAGCAGTTCTTC. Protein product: CASNPRGGEGNEQFF.

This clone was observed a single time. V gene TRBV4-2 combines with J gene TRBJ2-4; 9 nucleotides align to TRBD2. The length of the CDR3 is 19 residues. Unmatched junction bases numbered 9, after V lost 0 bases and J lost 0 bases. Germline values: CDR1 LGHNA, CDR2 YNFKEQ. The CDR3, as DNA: TGTGCCAGCAGCCAAGAGCGCGGGGGACTAGCCCTAGCCAAAAACATTCAGTACTTC. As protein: CASSQERGGLALAKNIQYF.

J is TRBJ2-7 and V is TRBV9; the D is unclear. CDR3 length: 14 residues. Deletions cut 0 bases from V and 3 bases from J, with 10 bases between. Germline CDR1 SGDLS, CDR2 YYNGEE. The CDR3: CASSVDGLSYEQYF. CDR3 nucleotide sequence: TGTGCCAGCAGCGTAGACGGGTTGAGCTACGAGCAGTACTTC.

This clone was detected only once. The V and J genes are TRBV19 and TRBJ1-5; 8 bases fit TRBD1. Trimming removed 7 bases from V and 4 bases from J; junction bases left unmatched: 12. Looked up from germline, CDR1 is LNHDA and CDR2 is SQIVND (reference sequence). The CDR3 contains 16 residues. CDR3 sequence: CASNPLQGALNQPQHF. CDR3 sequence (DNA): TGTGCCAGTAACCCTTTGCAGGGGGCTTTGAATCAGCCCCAGCATTTT.

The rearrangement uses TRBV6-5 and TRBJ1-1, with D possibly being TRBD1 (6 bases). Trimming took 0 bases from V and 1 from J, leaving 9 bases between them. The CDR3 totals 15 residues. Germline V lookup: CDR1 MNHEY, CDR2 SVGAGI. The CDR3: CASSYSSRGNTEAFF. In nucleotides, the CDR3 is TGTGCCAGCAGTTACTCCTCCAGGGGGAACACTGAAGCTTTCTTT.

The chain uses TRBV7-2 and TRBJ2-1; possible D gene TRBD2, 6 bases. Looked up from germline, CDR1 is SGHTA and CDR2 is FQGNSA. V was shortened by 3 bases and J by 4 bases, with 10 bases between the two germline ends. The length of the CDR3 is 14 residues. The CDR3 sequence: CASSFDSGYNEQFF. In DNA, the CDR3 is TGTGCCAGCAGCTTCGATAGCGGTTACAATGAGCAGTTCTTC.

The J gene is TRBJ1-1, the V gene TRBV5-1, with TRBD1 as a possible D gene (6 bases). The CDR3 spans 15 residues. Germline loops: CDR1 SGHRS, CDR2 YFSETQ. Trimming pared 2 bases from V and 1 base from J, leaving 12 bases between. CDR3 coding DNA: TGCGCCAGCAGCTTCCCTGACAGGCCGAACACTGAAGCTTTCTTT. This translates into CASSFPDRPNTEAFF.

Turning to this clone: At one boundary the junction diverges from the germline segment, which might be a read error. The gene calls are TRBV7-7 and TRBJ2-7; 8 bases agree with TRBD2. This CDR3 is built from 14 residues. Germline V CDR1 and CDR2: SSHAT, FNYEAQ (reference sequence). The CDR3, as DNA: TGTGCTAGCAGCCCCAGCGGGAGCTCGGACGAGCAGTACTTC. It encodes CASSPSGSSDEQYF.

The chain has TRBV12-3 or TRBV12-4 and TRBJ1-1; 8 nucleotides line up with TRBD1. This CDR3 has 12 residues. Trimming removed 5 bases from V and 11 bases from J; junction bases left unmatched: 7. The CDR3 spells CASSRQGFVAFF. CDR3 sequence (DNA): TGTGCCAGCAGTCGACAGGGGTTTGTCGCTTTCTTT.

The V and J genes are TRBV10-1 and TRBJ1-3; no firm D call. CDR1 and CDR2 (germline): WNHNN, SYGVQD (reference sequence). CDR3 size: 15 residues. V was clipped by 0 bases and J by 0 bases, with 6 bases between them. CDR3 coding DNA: TGCGCCAGCAGTGAGTCCGCCGGCTCTGGAAACACCATATATTTT. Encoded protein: CASSESAGSGNTIYF.

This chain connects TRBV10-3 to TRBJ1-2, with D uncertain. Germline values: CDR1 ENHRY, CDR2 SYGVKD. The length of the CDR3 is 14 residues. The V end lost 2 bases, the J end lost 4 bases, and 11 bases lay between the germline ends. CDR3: CAISEGQTVYGYTF. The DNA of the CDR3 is TGTGCCATCAGTGAGGGTCAGACTGTCTATGGCTACACCTTC.

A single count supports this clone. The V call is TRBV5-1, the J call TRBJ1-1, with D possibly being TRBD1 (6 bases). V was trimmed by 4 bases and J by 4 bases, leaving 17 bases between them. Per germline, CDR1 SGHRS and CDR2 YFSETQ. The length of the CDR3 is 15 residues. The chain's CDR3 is CASSIQQGGGTEAFF. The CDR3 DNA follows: TGCGCCAGCAGCATCCAACAGGGAGGGGGCACTGAAGCTTTCTTT.

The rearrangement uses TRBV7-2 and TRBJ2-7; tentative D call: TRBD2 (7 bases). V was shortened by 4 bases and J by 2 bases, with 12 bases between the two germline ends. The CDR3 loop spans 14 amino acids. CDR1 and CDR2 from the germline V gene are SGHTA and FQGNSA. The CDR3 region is CASSSGGLTYEQYF. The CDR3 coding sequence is TGTGCCAGCAGCTCCGGGGGGCTCACCTACGAGCAGTACTTC.

The CDR3 region has the DNA TGTGCCAGCAGCTTACCCCCACCCAACTCCACCGGGGAGCTGTTTTTT. It is translated as CASSLPPPNSTGELFF. V and J are TRBV11-3 and TRBJ2-2; D remains ambiguous. The V end lost 2 bases, the J end lost 4 bases, and 14 bases lay between the germline ends. This CDR3 has 16 residues. Per germline, CDR1 SGHNT and CDR2 YENEEA.

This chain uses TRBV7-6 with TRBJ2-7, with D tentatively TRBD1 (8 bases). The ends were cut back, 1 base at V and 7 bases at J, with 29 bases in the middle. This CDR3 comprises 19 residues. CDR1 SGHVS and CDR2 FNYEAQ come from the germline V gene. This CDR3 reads CASSLGGGGQVLNRVEQYF. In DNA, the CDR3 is TGTGCCAGCAGCTTAGGGGGAGGGGGACAGGTCCTCAACCGTGTGGAGCAGTACTTC.

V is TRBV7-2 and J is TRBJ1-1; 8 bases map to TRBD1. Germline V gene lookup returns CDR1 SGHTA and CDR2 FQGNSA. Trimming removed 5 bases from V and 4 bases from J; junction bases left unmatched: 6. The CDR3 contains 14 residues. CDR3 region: CASSLTRGPTEAFF. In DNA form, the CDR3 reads TGTGCCAGCAGCCTCACCAGGGGGCCCACTGAAGCTTTCTTT.

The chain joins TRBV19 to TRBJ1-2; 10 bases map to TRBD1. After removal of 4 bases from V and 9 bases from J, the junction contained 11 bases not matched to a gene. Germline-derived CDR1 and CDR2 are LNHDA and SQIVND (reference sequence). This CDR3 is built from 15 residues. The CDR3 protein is CASSTSGTGATSYTF. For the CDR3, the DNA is TGTGCCAGTAGTACCTCCGGGACAGGGGCGACCAGCTACACCTTC.

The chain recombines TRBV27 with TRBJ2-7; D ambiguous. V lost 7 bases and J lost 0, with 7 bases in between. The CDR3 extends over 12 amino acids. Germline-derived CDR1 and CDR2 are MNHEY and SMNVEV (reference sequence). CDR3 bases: TGTGCCAGCACGTCCGGCTCCTACGAGCAGTACTTC. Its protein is CASTSGSYEQYF.